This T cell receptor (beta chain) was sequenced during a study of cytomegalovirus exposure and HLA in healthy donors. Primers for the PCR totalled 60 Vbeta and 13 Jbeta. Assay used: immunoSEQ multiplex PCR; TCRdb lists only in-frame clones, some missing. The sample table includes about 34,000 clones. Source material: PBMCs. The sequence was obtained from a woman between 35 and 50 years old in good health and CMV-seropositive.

CDR3 in DNA: TGTGCCTGGCACACAGGGCCCGCCGCGGGGGCCAACGTCCTGACTTTC. It is translated as CAWHTGPAAGANVLTF. This chain joins TRBV30 and TRBJ2-6; possibly TRBD1 for D (6 bases). V lost 5 bases, J lost 4 bases, and 18 bases lay in between. Germline V gene sequence: CDR1 GTSNPN, CDR2 SVGIG (reference sequence). This CDR3 spans 16 amino acids.